Included here is one T cell receptor beta chain sequence, with context. What it binds is not known. Clones were sequenced by immunoSEQ multiplex PCR, and TCRdb holds only the in-frame ones, with some missing. The repertoire holds over 65,000 clones, with approximately 89% as singletons. Second-dose timings of about 4 or about 12 weeks were pooled. These data come from a study of T cell responses to AZD1222 COVID-19 vaccine. General study results and limits: The study identified only six AZD1222 recipients as seropositive at baseline. Donors were largely white British and mainly female; clonal diversity was possibly underestimated.

The sample consisted of peripheral blood, taken 28 days after the second AZD1222 dose. The TCR was taken from an adult who received the AZD1222 COVID-19 vaccine.

The CDR3 reads CASSGRHRANTGELFF. The DNA for the CDR3 is TGTGCCAGCAGCGGCCGTCACAGGGCGAACACCGGGGAGCTGTTTTTT. The chain uses TRBV9 and TRBJ2-2, with D possibly TRBD1 on 6 matching bases. The V end was cut by 3 bases, the J end by 0 bases, with 12 bases between. The CDR3 runs 16 residues. Germline lookup yields CDR1 SGDLS and CDR2 YYNGEE.